Shown below are 13 T cell receptor beta chains from a single sample sequenced in a study of OX40 agonist ivuxolimab in advanced cancers. Repertoires were generated with immunoSEQ multiplex PCR, while TCRdb's copy carries only in-frame clones and drops some. This sample yields tens of thousands of clones, of which 75% to 90% are seen a single time; 4% to 5% belongs to the top ten. The specimen comprised CD4+ or CD8+ T cells sorted from blood, sampled in a trial of the OX40 agonist ivuxolimab. All receptors come from an adult with an advanced solid tumor such as melanoma, head and neck, liver or kidney cancer.

The J gene is TRBJ2-1, the V gene TRBV28; TRBD2 matches at 9 bases. Trimming removed 5 bases from V and 2 bases from J; junction bases left unmatched: 4. The CDR3 runs 15 residues. Per the germline V gene, CDR1 is MDHEN and CDR2 is SYDVKM. CDR3 sequence: CASSRTSVTYNEQFF. The CDR3 coding sequence is TGTGCCAGCAGTCGGACTAGCGTTACCTACAATGAGCAGTTCTTC.

The CDR3 nucleotides are TGTGCCAGTAGTGTTTTAGCGACAGATACGCAGTATTTT. Amino acids: CASSVLATDTQYF. This chain connects TRBV19 to TRBJ2-3; the D gene is possibly TRBD2 (5 bases). Trimming took off 5 bases at V and 3 bases at J, with 9 bases between the two ends. In germline, CDR1 is LNHDA, CDR2 SQIVND (reference sequence). This CDR3 contains 13 residues.

The chain has TRBV18 and TRBJ2-2, with D possibly TRBD2 on 5 matching bases. CDR1 and CDR2 (germline): KGHSH, LQKENI. The CDR3 has 16 amino acids. V lost 3 bases, J lost 0 bases, and 11 bases lay in between. CDR3 nucleotide sequence: TGTGCCAGCTCACCTGTGGGGAGCCCGAACACCGGGGAGCTGTTTTTT. Translating gives CASSPVGSPNTGELFF.

This chain connects TRBV6-6 to TRBJ1-1; a possible D gene is TRBD1 (5 bases). The CDR3 consists of 15 residues. V gave up 3 bases and J gave up 5 bases, with 16 bases separating them. The germline V gene has CDR1 MNHNY and CDR2 SVGAGI (reference sequence). Written as DNA, the CDR3 is TGTGCCAGCAGTTATGGACCCCCTCCAGGGACTGAAGCTTTCTTT. It is translated as CASSYGPPPGTEAFF.

The chain links TRBV10-2 to TRBJ2-5; 7 bases fit TRBD1. This CDR3 spans 14 amino acids. With 6 bases clipped from V and 7 bases from J, the junction kept 11 bases outside the gene matches. From germline, CDR1 is WSHSY and CDR2 SAAADI. CDR3 residues: CASSEDRKWGTQYF. The CDR3 DNA reads as TGCGCCAGCAGCGAGGACAGGAAATGGGGGACCCAGTACTTC.

The CDR3 nucleotides read TGTGCCAGTAGCCGGGGGCGATCCAATCAGCCCCAGCATTTT. Encoded protein: CASSRGRSNQPQHF. The chain recombines TRBV19 with TRBJ1-5; D possibly corresponds to TRBD1 (6 bases). CDR1 and CDR2 (germline): LNHDA, SQIVND (reference sequence). The CDR3 spans 14 residues. V shed 6 bases and J shed 3 bases, with 12 bases lying between them.

The rearrangement joins TRBV5-6 to TRBJ2-1; 8 nucleotides match TRBD2. The germline V gene encodes CDR1 SGHDT and CDR2 YYEEEE. After removal of 0 bases from V and 5 bases from J, the junction contained 10 bases not matched to a gene. CDR3 length equals 17 residues. This CDR3 reads CASSLGFGGGSDNEQFF. The CDR3 DNA is TGTGCCAGCAGCTTGGGGTTCGGGGGGGGGTCGGACAATGAGCAGTTCTTC.

The gene calls are TRBV6-1 and TRBJ2-7; TRBD1 matches 9 bases. Germline V gene data show CDR1 as MNHNS and CDR2 as SASEGT. V shed 6 bases, J shed 4 bases, and the junction held 10 bases outside the gene matches. CDR3 length: 15 residues. CDR3 DNA: TGTGCCAGCAGATCCGAAGGTGGGACAGGGTACGAGCAGTACTTC. Its translation: CASRSEGGTGYEQYF.

As DNA, the CDR3 is TGTGCCTGGAATTCCGGGACCGAGGGTACTGAAGCTTTCTTT. Residues: CAWNSGTEGTEAFF. The rearrangement uses TRBV30 and TRBJ1-1; maybe TRBD1 (5 bases). From germline, CDR1 is GTSNPN and CDR2 SVGIG (reference sequence). This CDR3 region has 14 residues. V was shortened by 4 bases and J by 5 bases, with 17 bases between the two germline ends.

The gene calls are TRBV28 and TRBJ1-6, with D possibly being TRBD1 (6 bases). Germline values: CDR1 MDHEN, CDR2 SYDVKM. CDR3 size: 14 residues. V shed 3 bases and J shed 7 bases, with 10 bases lying between them. The CDR3 reads CASSFAGVNSPLHF. CDR3 coding DNA: TGTGCCAGCAGTTTTGCAGGGGTGAATTCACCCCTCCACTTT.

This clone has more than one count but fewer than ten. The chain joins TRBV7-8 to TRBJ2-2; no clear D. The V end was cut by 1 base, the J end by 0 bases, with 6 bases between. CDR3 length: 15 residues. Per germline, CDR1 SGHVS and CDR2 FQNEAQ. CDR3: CASSLVSANTGELFF. As DNA, the CDR3 is TGTGCCAGCAGCTTAGTGTCCGCGAACACCGGGGAGCTGTTTTTT.

This chain joins TRBV7-9 and TRBJ2-3, with D unclear. CDR1 is SEHNR and CDR2 is FQNEAQ in the germline V gene (reference sequence). The CDR3 is 16 amino acids. V was pared by 1 base and J by 3 bases, with 14 bases between. CDR3 protein: CASSLGRTHPTDTQYF. The DNA for the CDR3 is TGTGCCAGCAGCTTAGGACGGACCCACCCAACAGATACGCAGTATTTT.

The CDR3 here is CASSLNGRTRAYNEQFF. DNA of the CDR3: TGTGCCAGTAGTCTAAATGGACGGACTAGAGCCTACAATGAGCAGTTCTTC. The chain couples TRBV19 to TRBJ2-1; 7 nucleotides align to TRBD2. Trimming removed 5 bases from V and 2 bases from J; junction bases left unmatched: 12. There are 17 residues in the CDR3. Germline assignment: CDR1 LNHDA and CDR2 SQIVND (reference sequence).